Below are 28 T cell receptor beta chains sequenced from a single sample in a study of blood T cells in healthy people across ages. Primed by a sample-barcoded 5' primer and a J-beta primer mix, a second PCR proceeded for about 6 to 11 cycles. A single record per CDR3 protein comes from TCRdb applying MiXCR to the 5' RACE reads. In the table there are about 770,000 distinct CDR3 sequences, around 43% of which are singletons. Sequenced sample: blood. Receptor source: a man aged 55-75 years in good health.

This clonotype was counted a single time. This sequence joins TRBV2 and TRBJ1-1; D is uncertain. The CDR3 contains 11 residues. The V and J ends lost 7 bases and 6 bases respectively, with 9 bases between them. Looked up from germline, CDR1 is SNHLY and CDR2 is FYNNEI. CDR3: CASKSLAEAFF. The CDR3 DNA sequence: TGTGCCAGCAAGAGTCTCGCTGAAGCTTTCTTT.

J is TRBJ2-3 and V is TRBV5-1; D is possibly TRBD1 (5 bases). The germline V gene encodes CDR1 SGHRS and CDR2 YFSETQ. The CDR3 is 16 amino acids. Trimming cost V 2 bases and J 0 bases, with 13 bases left between them. CDR3 nucleotide sequence: TGCGCCAGCAGCTTTGGTAGGGGCAAGAGCACAGATACGCAGTATTTT. It translates to CASSFGRGKSTDTQYF.

This clonotype occurred once. CDR3 sequence reads: CASSEALLPYNEQFF. As DNA, the CDR3 is TGTGCCAGCAGTGAAGCGCTTTTACCTTACAATGAGCAGTTCTTC. The chain carries TRBV2 and TRBJ2-1; D remains ambiguous. The CDR3 spans 15 residues. CDR1 and CDR2 from the germline V gene are SNHLY and FYNNEI. Trimming took 0 bases from V and 4 from J, leaving 10 bases between them.

Comments on this clonotype: A read error may account for a junction end that differs from germline. V and J are TRBV2 and TRBJ2-7; maybe TRBD1 (6 bases). CDR3 size: 15 residues. Germline CDR1 SNHLY, CDR2 FYNNEI. The CDR3 here is CAGSSDRPLSYEQYF. The CDR3 nucleotides are TGTGCCGGCAGTTCAGACAGGCCTCTCTCCTACGAGCAGTACTTC.

The chain links TRBV10-3 to TRBJ2-5; D uncertain. The V gene lost 4 bases and the J gene lost 0 bases, with 12 bases spanning the gap. Germline CDR1 ENHRY, CDR2 SYGVKD. This CDR3 contains 15 residues. The CDR3 sequence: CAISVDVVYQETQYF. DNA for the CDR3: TGTGCCATCAGTGTTGACGTCGTTTACCAAGAGACCCAGTACTTC.

The V call is TRBV28, the J call TRBJ1-1; D remains ambiguous. Germline V gives CDR1 MDHEN, CDR2 SYDVKM. The CDR3 runs 15 residues. The V gene lost 5 bases and the J gene lost 1 base, with 14 bases spanning the gap. The DNA for the CDR3 is TGTGCCAGCAGTCCCCTCGGGGTATCGAACACTGAAGCTTTCTTT. Protein: CASSPLGVSNTEAFF.

The chain links TRBV10-3 to TRBJ1-6; possibly TRBD1 for D (5 bases). V was trimmed by 10 bases and J by 6 bases, leaving 13 bases between them. CDR1 is ENHRY and CDR2 is SYGVKD in the germline V gene. This CDR3 has 13 amino acids. The CDR3 DNA sequence: TGTGCCACCATGAGGGACGGTAATTCACCCCTCCACTTT. As protein: CATMRDGNSPLHF.

The chain employs TRBV12-3 or TRBV12-4 and TRBJ2-3; D gene ambiguous. Between the trimmed V and J ends, which lost 4 bases and 13 bases, there was a span of 12 bases. This CDR3 spans 11 amino acids. CDR3 protein: CASSSTDTKYF. As DNA, the CDR3 is TGTGCCAGCAGTTCTACAGATACAAAGTATTTT.

The chain links TRBV20-1 to TRBJ2-2; 7 bases match TRBD2. The trim removed 4 bases at V and 4 bases at J, leaving 6 bases unmatched. The CDR3 is 14 amino acids. CDR1 is DFQATT and CDR2 is SNEGSKA in the germline V gene (reference sequence). The chain's CDR3 is CSAMSGGSTGELFF. As DNA, the CDR3 is TGCAGTGCTATGTCCGGGGGGAGCACCGGGGAGCTGTTTTTT.

This rearrangement joins TRBV20-1 to TRBJ2-1; a possible D gene is TRBD1 (5 bases). CDR1 is DFQATT and CDR2 is SNEGSKA in the germline V gene (reference sequence). The CDR3 consists of 16 residues. V lost 4 bases and J 5 bases, leaving 21 bases between the germline ends. Written as DNA, the CDR3 is TGCAGTGCTACCAATCCCGAGACAGTCATCCACAATGAGCAGTTCTTC. Translating gives CSATNPETVIHNEQFF.

This clonotype was counted only a few times. The chain combines TRBV7-9 with TRBJ2-1; 15 bases map to TRBD2. With 4 bases clipped from V and 6 bases from J, the junction kept 13 bases outside the gene matches. Looked up from germline, CDR1 is SEHNR and CDR2 is FQNEAQ (reference sequence). The CDR3 is 19 amino acids. In DNA, the CDR3 is TGTGCCAGCAGCTCCACCGGACTAGCGGGGGGGGTCATGGCCAATGAGCAGTTCTTC. Translated, it gives CASSSTGLAGGVMANEQFF.

The chain carries TRBV5-1 and TRBJ2-3; D call uncertain. V was clipped by 5 bases and J by 0 bases, with 13 bases between them. The germline V gene encodes CDR1 SGHRS and CDR2 YFSETQ. The length of the CDR3 is 15 residues. CDR3: CASRPAGPSTDTQYF. The CDR3 coding sequence is TGCGCCAGCAGGCCCGCCGGGCCTAGCACAGATACGCAGTATTTT.

V is TRBV29-1 and J is TRBJ2-7; TRBD1 or TRBD2 may be the D gene (5 bases each). The CDR3 extends over 12 amino acids. Germline lookup yields CDR1 SQVTM and CDR2 ANQGSEA. V was trimmed by 7 bases and J by 1 base, leaving 11 bases between them. The CDR3 here is CSARDRSYEQYF. CDR3 DNA sequence: TGCAGCGCTCGGGACCGATCCTACGAGCAGTACTTC.

V gene TRBV9 combines with J gene TRBJ2-3; TRBD1 aligns across 7 bases. V gave up 0 bases and J gave up 5 bases; unmatched junction bases: 6. The CDR3 totals 15 residues. CDR1 and CDR2 from the germline V gene are SGDLS and YYNGEE. In nucleotides, the CDR3 is TGTGCCAGCAGCGTAGATGCAGGGGGAATAGATACGCAGTATTTT. Its protein product is CASSVDAGGIDTQYF. Filled out from reference TRBV9 and TRBJ2-3, the complete variable domain reads DSGVTQTPKHLITATGQRVTLRCSPRSGDLSVYWYQQSLDQGLQFLIQYYNGEERAKGNILERFSAQQFPDLHSELNLSSLELGDSALYFCASSVDAGGIDTQYFGPGTRLTVL.

The genes are TRBV29-1 and TRBJ2-1, with a weak D call TRBD1 (5 bases). Germline values: CDR1 SQVTM, CDR2 ANQGSEA. V gave up 7 bases and J gave up 9 bases, with 19 bases separating them. CDR3 length equals 13 residues. CDR3 nucleotides: TGCAGCGCCGGCGGTGTGGGGCGGAGTGAGCAGTTCTTC. Translating it yields CSAGGVGRSEQFF.

In DNA, the CDR3 is TGCGCCAGCAGCCAAGTACTTGGCCTGAACACTGAAGCTTTCTTT. Translated, it gives CASSQVLGLNTEAFF. The V and J genes are TRBV4-3 and TRBJ1-1; D gene ambiguous. This CDR3 has 15 amino acids. Germline-derived CDR1 and CDR2 are LGHNA and YSLEER. Trimming left V 1 base short and J 0 bases short, with 9 bases between.

The V call is TRBV7-2, the J call TRBJ2-1; tentative D call: TRBD2 (5 bases). The CDR3 has 14 amino acids. Germline V gives CDR1 SGHTA, CDR2 FQGNSA. The V end lost 3 bases, the J end lost 9 bases, and 15 bases lay between the germline ends. CDR3 in amino acids: CASSFTRASFEQFF. CDR3 coding DNA: TGTGCCAGCAGCTTCACTAGGGCCTCCTTTGAGCAGTTCTTC.

The rearrangement links TRBV7-2 to TRBJ2-1; TRBD2 might be the D (5 bases). This CDR3 region has 15 residues. Trimming cost V 1 base and J 12 bases, with 19 bases left between them. Germline-derived CDR1 and CDR2 are SGHTA and FQGNSA. In DNA, the CDR3 is TGTGCCAGCAGCTTAGTCGGGCTAGCTAGGAACCGGCAGTTCTTC. It translates to CASSLVGLARNRQFF.

This clonotype was counted only a few times. The V gene is TRBV6-6, the J gene TRBJ2-1; 11 nucleotides line up with TRBD2. This CDR3 comprises 17 residues. The ends lost 6 bases at V and 10 bases at J; junction bases unmatched: 17. From germline, CDR1 is MNHNY and CDR2 SVGAGI (reference sequence). The CDR3, as DNA: TGTGCCAGCAGCAACCCCTCCGGCCTAGCGGGAGGAGGGGAGCAGTTCTTC. Its translation: CASSNPSGLAGGGEQFF.

This clonotype has only a few counts. The DNA of the CDR3 is TGTGCCAGCAGCTCACGGGACAGGGGAATCTACAATGAGCAGTTCTTC. Translation: CASSSRDRGIYNEQFF. The chain links TRBV13 to TRBJ2-1; TRBD1 matches 10 bases. CDR3 length: 16 amino acids. Trimming at V came to 4 bases and at J to 3 bases, leaving 6 bases not matched to a gene. Looked up from germline, CDR1 is PRHDT and CDR2 is FYEKMQ (reference sequence).

In this sample, this clonotype turned up a few times. V is TRBV7-2 and J is TRBJ2-3; no clear D gene. Trimming removed 2 bases at V and 0 bases at J, with 6 bases between. CDR1 is SGHTA, CDR2 FQGNSA, per germline. This CDR3 has 14 amino acids. Here the CDR3 reads CASSLYLSTDTQYF. CDR3 sequence (DNA): TGTGCCAGCAGCTTATATCTCAGCACAGATACGCAGTATTTT.

The J gene is TRBJ2-7, the V gene TRBV5-1; tentatively, D is TRBD1 (6 bases). CDR3 length: 14 amino acids. Germline CDR1 and CDR2: SGHRS and YFSETQ. The V end lost 4 bases, the J end lost 2 bases, and 13 bases lay between the germline ends. The CDR3 sequence: CASSTGHGTYEQYF. The CDR3 nucleotides are TGCGCCAGCAGCACGGGACACGGAACCTACGAGCAGTACTTC. The whole variable domain, filled in from reference TRBV5-1 and TRBJ2-7, reads KAGVTQTPRYLIKTRGQQVTLSCSPISGHRSVSWYQQTPGQGLQFLFEYFSETQRNKGNFPGRFSGRQFSNSRSEMNVSTLELGDSALYLCASSTGHGTYEQYFGPGTRLTVT.

This sequence joins TRBV6-2 or TRBV6-3 and TRBJ1-5; D is uncertain. The CDR3 consists of 17 residues. The V and J ends lost 5 bases and 0 bases respectively, with 17 bases between them. CDR1 and CDR2 from the germline V gene are MNHEY and SVGEGT. The CDR3 region has the DNA TGTGCCAGCAGTCGGGGTCCTTCGGAAGATAGCAATCAGCCCCAGCATTTT. Translated, it gives CASSRGPSEDSNQPQHF.

The chain carries TRBV20-1 and TRBJ2-1; perhaps TRBD1 as D (6 bases). Germline lookup yields CDR1 DFQATT and CDR2 SNEGSKA (reference sequence). The CDR3 has 10 amino acids. Trimming pared 7 bases from V and 9 bases from J, leaving 10 bases between. CDR3 loop: CSVRGGEQFF. In DNA form, the CDR3 reads TGCAGTGTTCGAGGGGGTGAGCAGTTCTTC.

The V gene is TRBV2, the J gene TRBJ2-1; D is ambiguous. The CDR3 runs to 14 residues. Germline V gene data show CDR1 as SNHLY and CDR2 as FYNNEI. V lost 2 bases to trimming and J lost 8 bases, with 13 bases between them. In nucleotides, the CDR3 is TGTGCCAGCAGTGAAAACCCCTCCAGCGATGAGCAGTTCTTC. This translates into CASSENPSSDEQFF. Looking up the rest from reference TRBV2 and TRBJ2-1 gives the full variable domain: EPEVTQTPSHQVTQMGQEVILRCVPISNHLYFYWYRQILGQKVEFLVSFYNNEISEKSEIFDDQFSVERPDGSNFTLKIRSTKLEDSAMYFCASSENPSSDEQFFGPGTRLTVL.

The J gene is TRBJ2-5, the V gene TRBV20-1; perhaps TRBD2 as D (6 bases). Germline CDR1 DFQATT, CDR2 SNEGSKA (reference sequence). CDR3 length: 13 amino acids. The ends were cut back, 6 bases at V and 5 bases at J, with 16 bases in the middle. The chain's CDR3 is CSAGGVLGETQYF. The CDR3 nucleotides read TGCAGTGCAGGAGGGGTCTTAGGGGAGACCCAGTACTTC.

This clonotype occurred a few times. As DNA, the CDR3 is TGCAGTGCTAGGGGGACAGGAATAGGGACCCAGTACTTC. This encodes CSARGTGIGTQYF. The V and J genes are TRBV20-1 and TRBJ2-5; 8 positions agree with TRBD1. Germline CDR1 and CDR2: DFQATT and SNEGSKA (reference sequence). V shed 3 bases, J shed 7 bases, and the junction held 7 bases outside the gene matches. The CDR3 sequence is 13 residues long.

The V gene is TRBV4-3, the J gene TRBJ2-6; possible D gene TRBD2, 5 bases. The CDR3 totals 14 residues. Germline loops: CDR1 LGHNA, CDR2 YSLEER. Trimming took 6 bases from V and 2 from J, leaving 8 bases between them. Here the CDR3 DNA reads TGCGCCAGCAGAGAGGGAGCTGGGGCCAACGTCCTGACTTTC. Amino acids: CASREGAGANVLTF.